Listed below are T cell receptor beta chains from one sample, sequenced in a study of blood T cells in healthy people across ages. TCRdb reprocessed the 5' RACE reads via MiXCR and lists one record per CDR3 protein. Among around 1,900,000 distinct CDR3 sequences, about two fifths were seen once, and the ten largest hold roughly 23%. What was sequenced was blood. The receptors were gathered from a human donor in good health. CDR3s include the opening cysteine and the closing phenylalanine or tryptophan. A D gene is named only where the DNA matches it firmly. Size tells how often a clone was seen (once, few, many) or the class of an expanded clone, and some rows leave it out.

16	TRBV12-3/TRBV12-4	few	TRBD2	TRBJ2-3	TGTGCCAGCAGTCCCTATGCGGGGGAACGCACAGATACGCAGTATTTT	CASSPYAGERTDTQYF
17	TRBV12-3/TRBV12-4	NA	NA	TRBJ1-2	TGTGCCAGCAGCCCCGGGACACGAGGACGAGCTAACTATGGCTACACCTTC	CASSPGTRGRANYGYTF
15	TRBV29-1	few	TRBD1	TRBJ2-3	TGCAGCGTGGGGAATACAGGGGCTAGCACAGATACGCAGTATTTT	CSVGNTGASTDTQYF
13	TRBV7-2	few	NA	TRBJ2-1	TGTGCCAGCAGCTTAGGTAGCCATAGTGAGCAGTTCTTC	CASSLGSHSEQFF
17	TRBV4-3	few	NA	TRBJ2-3	TGCGCCAGCAGCCGGTGGTCCTTCGGTAGTGGCGCAGATACGCAGTATTTT	CASSRWSFGSGADTQYF
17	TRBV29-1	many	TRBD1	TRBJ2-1	TGCAGCGTTACGGGACAGGGGGTTTCCAGCTCCTACAATGAGCAGTTCTTC	CSVTGQGVSSSYNEQFF
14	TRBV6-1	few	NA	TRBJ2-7	TGTGCCAGCAGTGAACTTGCGCCTACCTACGAGCAGTACTTC	CASSELAPTYEQYF
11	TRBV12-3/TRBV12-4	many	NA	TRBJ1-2	TGTGCCAGCAGTCCGGGAGGCGGCTACACCTTC	CASSPGGGYTF
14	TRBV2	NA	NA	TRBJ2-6	TGTGCCAGCTTCGAGGGTACAGGGAACAGCGTCCTGACTTTC	CASFEGTGNSVLTF
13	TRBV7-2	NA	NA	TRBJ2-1	TGTGCCAGCCGGGGGACGGGGTACAATGAGCAGTTCTTC	CASRGTGYNEQFF
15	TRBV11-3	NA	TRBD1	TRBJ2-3	TGTGCCAGCAGCCGGGACAGGGGGCCTAGAGATACGCAGTATTTT	CASSRDRGPRDTQYF
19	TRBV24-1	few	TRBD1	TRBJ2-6	TGTGCCACCAGTGATTTGCGCCGGGACAGCCTCTCTGGGGCCAACGTCCTGACTTTC	CATSDLRRDSLSGANVLTF
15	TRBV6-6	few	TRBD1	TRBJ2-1	TGTGCCAGCAGTCCGACAGGGGGCTTCGGGAATGAGCAGTTCTTC	CASSPTGGFGNEQFF
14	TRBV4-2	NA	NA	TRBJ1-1	TGTGCCAGCAGCCAAGCGGGACAAATCCCTGAAGCTTTCTTT	CASSQAGQIPEAFF
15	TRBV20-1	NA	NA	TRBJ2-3	TGCAGTGCTCGCCCCGTACTCACTAGCACAGATACGCAGTATTTT	CSARPVLTSTDTQYF
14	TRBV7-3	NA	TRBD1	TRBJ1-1	TGTGCCAGCAGCCCCGACAGGGTGGGCACTGAAGCTTTCTTT	CASSPDRVGTEAFF
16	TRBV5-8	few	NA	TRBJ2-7	TGTGCCAGCAGCTTTTACAGGCCAGGGGGGACCTACGAGCAGTACTTC	CASSFYRPGGTYEQYF
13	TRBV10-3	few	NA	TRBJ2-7	TGTGCCATCAGTGCAGGACCCTCCCGCGAGCAGTACTTC	CAISAGPSREQYF
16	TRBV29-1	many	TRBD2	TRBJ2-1	TGCAGCGTTGAGCTGAGGAAGCGGGGGGGATACAATGAGCAGTTCTTC	CSVELRKRGGYNEQFF
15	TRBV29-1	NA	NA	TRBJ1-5	TGCAGCGTTGAAGATGAAGGCAATAGCAATCAGCCCCAGCATTTT	CSVEDEGNSNQPQHF
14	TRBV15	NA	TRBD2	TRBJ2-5	TGTACCACCAGCAGAACCCGCGGGGGAGAGACCCAGTACTTC	CTTSRTRGGETQYF
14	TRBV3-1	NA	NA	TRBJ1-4	TGTGCCAGCAGCCAAGAAGGCGGGTTCGAAAAACTGTTTTTT	CASSQEGGFEKLFF
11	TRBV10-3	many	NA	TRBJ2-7	TGTGCCATCAGTGTGGAGTACGAGCAGTACTTC	CAISVEYEQYF
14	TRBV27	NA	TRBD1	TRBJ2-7	TGTGCCAGCAGCCGGGGGGACAGGGGCTACGGGCAGTACTTC	CASSRGDRGYGQYF
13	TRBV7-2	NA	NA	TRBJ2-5	TGTGCCAGCAGCCAACCACTAGAAGAGACCCAGTACTTC	CASSQPLEETQYF
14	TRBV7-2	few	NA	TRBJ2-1	TGTGCCAGCAGCTTCACCGCTGTGGTATATGAGCAGTTCTTC	CASSFTAVVYEQFF
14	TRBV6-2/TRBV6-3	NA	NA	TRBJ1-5	TGTGCCAGCAGTTATCGGCAGGGGAATCAGCTCCAGCATTTT	CASSYRQGNQLQHF
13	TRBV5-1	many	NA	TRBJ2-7	TGCGCCAGCAGCCGGATCGGGACCTACGAGCAGTACTTC	CASSRIGTYEQYF
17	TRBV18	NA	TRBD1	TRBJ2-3	TGTGCCGGCTCACCGAACCCCACGGGACAGGGCACAGATACGCAGTATTTT	CAGSPNPTGQGTDTQYF
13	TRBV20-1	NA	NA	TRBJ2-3	TGCAGTGCTAGAGATCTAGGCGTAGATACGCAGTATTTT	CSARDLGVDTQYF
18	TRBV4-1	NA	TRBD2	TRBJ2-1	TGCGCCAGCAGACCCTTGGGGAGCGGGGGGCACTCCTACAATGAGCAGTTCTTC	CASRPLGSGGHSYNEQFF
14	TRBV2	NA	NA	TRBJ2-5	TGTGCCAGCTATCATCGCAGTCACGATGAGACCCAGTACTTC	CASYHRSHDETQYF
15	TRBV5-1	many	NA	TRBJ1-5	TGTGCCAGCAGCCCAGGAGGGGGTAGCAATCAGCCCCAGCATTTT	CASSPGGGSNQPQHF
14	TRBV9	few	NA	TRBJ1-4	TGTGCCAGCAGCGCCCTGGGTACTAATGAAAAACTGTTTTTT	CASSALGTNEKLFF
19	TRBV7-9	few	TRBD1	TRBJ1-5	TGTGCCAGCAGCTTAAATGGGGTCGGACAGGGTTATAGCAATCAGCCCCAGCATTTT	CASSLNGVGQGYSNQPQHF
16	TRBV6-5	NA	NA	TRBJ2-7	TGTGCCAGCAGTTACTCCGCAGGACTGAGACACTACGAGCAGTACTTC	CASSYSAGLRHYEQYF
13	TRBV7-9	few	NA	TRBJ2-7	TGTGCCAGCAGCTTTCCGTCGCGCTACGAGCAGTACTTC	CASSFPSRYEQYF
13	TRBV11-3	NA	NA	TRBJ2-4	TGTGCCAGCAGCTTAAATAACAGAAACATTCAGTACTTC	CASSLNNRNIQYF
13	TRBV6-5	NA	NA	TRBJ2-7	TGTGCCAGCAGTTCCCCAGGTCAGAGCGAGCAGTACTTC	CASSSPGQSEQYF
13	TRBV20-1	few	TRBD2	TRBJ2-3	TGCAGTGCTAGCGGGGGGGCCACAGATACGCAGTATTTT	CSASGGATDTQYF
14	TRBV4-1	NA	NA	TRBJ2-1	TGCGCCAGCAGCCAATTGGCAGGGCACAATGAGCGGTTCTTC	CASSQLAGHNERFF
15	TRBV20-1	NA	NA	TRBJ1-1	TGCAGTGCTGGTGGGTTGGGGGAAGGGTACACTGAAGCTTTCTTT	CSAGGLGEGYTEAFF
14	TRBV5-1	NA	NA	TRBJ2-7	TGTGCCAGCAGCTGGGGGGACAGATCCTACGAGCAGTACTTC	CASSWGDRSYEQYF
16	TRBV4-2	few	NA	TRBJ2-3	TGTGCCAGCAGCCCTCAACTAGGGGAGGGCACAGATACGCAGTATTTT	CASSPQLGEGTDTQYF
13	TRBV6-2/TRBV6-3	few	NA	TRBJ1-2	TGTGCCAGCGATGAAGGGCTTAACTATGGCTACACCTTC	CASDEGLNYGYTF
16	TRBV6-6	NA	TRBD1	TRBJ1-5	TGTGCCAGCAGCCCCCTGAGGGGGCGACCCAATCAGCCCCAGCATTTT	CASSPLRGRPNQPQHF
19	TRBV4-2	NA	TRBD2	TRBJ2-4	TGTGCCAGCAGCCAAGATATCCGGGGGGGGGGAGTAGCCAAAAACATTCAGTACTTC	CASSQDIRGGGVAKNIQYF
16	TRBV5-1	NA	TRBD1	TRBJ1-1	TGCGCCAGCAGCTTGTCCAGACAGGGGATGAACACTGAAGCTTTCTTT	CASSLSRQGMNTEAFF
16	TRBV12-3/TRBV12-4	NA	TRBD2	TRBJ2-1	TGTGCCAGCAGTCGGACTAGCGAATACACCTACAATGAGCAGTTCTTC	CASSRTSEYTYNEQFF
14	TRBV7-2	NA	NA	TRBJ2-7	TGTGCCAGCAGCAACGCTCCAACTGACTACGAGCAGTACTTC	CASSNAPTDYEQYF
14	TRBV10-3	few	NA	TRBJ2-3	TGTGCCATCAGTGCTACAGGGGAGGCAGATACGCAGTATTTT	CAISATGEADTQYF
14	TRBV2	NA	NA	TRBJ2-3	TGTGCCAGCAGTGGAGAGACAGACACAGATACGCAGTATTTT	CASSGETDTDTQYF
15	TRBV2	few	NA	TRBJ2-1	TGTGCCAGCAGTGAGCGGTATAGCTCCTACAATGAGCAGTTCTTC	CASSERYSSYNEQFF
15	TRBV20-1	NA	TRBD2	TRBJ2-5	TGCAGTGCTAGAGGTTTGGCGGGGGGGCACAATGAGCAGTACTTC	CSARGLAGGHNEQYF
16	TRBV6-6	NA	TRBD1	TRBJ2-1	TGTGCCAGCAGTCCCCAGCCGGACAGGGGCTACAATGAGCAGTTCTTC	CASSPQPDRGYNEQFF